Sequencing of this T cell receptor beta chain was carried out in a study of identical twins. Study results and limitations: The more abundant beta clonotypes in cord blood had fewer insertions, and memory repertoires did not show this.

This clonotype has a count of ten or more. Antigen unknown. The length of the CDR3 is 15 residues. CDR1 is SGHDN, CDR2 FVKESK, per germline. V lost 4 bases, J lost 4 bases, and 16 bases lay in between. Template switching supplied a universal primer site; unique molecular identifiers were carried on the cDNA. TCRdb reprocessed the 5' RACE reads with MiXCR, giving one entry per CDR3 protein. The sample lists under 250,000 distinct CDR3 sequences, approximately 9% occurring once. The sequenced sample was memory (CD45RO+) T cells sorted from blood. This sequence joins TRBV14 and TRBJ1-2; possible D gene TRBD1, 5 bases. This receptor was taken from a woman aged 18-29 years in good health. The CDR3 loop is CASSRVGDPTYGYTF. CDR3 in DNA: TGTGCCAGCAGCCGGGTGGGGGATCCCACCTATGGCTACACCTTC.